This T cell receptor (beta chain) was observed in a study of T cells in Graves' hyperthyroidism and ophthalmopathy. General study points: Model predictions of ophthalmopathy came a median approximately 6 months before onset.

Regarding this clonotype: Its antigen is not known.

RNA transcripts yielded amplified TCR beta CDR3 regions. HTBI primers were the set used in a first-round RT-PCR of the TCR CDR3. TCRdb used MiXCR to reprocess the multiplex PCR reads, holding one entry per CDR3 protein. The table records a few hundred thousand distinct CDR3 sequences, about 18% of them present only once. The germline gives CDR1 SGHRS, CDR2 YFSETQ. V was pared by 2 bases and J by 5 bases, with 7 bases of the junction left unmatched. This CDR3 has 15 amino acids. Sequenced material: blood. This clonotype originated in a man between 18 and 35 years old with Graves' ophthalmopathy. The chain couples TRBV5-1 to TRBJ2-5, with 9 bases matching TRBD1. The CDR3 DNA reads TGCGCCAGCAGCTTTACCACAGGGGGCCTGGAGACCCAGTACTTC. Translation: CASSFTTGGLETQYF. Drawing the rest from reference TRBV5-1 and TRBJ2-5, the complete variable domain is KAGVTQTPRYLIKTRGQQVTLSCSPISGHRSVSWYQQTPGQGLQFLFEYFSETQRNKGNFPGRFSGRQFSNSRSEMNVSTLELGDSALYLCASSFTTGGLETQYFGPGTRLLVL.